These 3 T cell receptor beta chains were sequenced from one sample in a study of shared clonotypes between healthy human individuals. TCRdb keeps only in-frame clones here, not all; method: immunoSEQ multiplex PCR. Of about 590,000 clones in the sample, just under 97% were seen once. Positively selected for CCR7, the CD45RO-negative cells used as naive CD8 cells excluded terminally differentiated effector memory CD45RA+ cells. Sequencing was done on a sample of naive CD8+ T cells sorted from blood. The receptors derive from a woman aged 25 to 45 in good health.

The chain has TRBV23-1 and TRBJ1-2, with D uncertain. TRBV23-1 counts as an open reading frame of uncertain function. Trimming left V 0 bases short and J 8 bases short, with 7 bases between. This CDR3 has 12 residues. CDR3 loop: CASSQSAGGYTF. The DNA of the CDR3 is TGCGCCAGCAGTCAATCTGCGGGAGGCTACACCTTC.

The chain recombines TRBV5-6 with TRBJ1-1; 9 bases are a match to TRBD1. After removal of 4 bases from V and 4 bases from J, the junction contained 2 bases not matched to a gene. The germline V gene encodes CDR1 SGHDT and CDR2 YYEEEE. The CDR3 loop spans 13 amino acids. The CDR3 sequence is CASSGTGSTEAFF. CDR3 coding DNA: TGTGCCAGCAGCGGGACAGGGAGCACTGAAGCTTTCTTT.

This rearrangement joins TRBV15 to TRBJ2-5; TRBD2 aligns across 8 bases. From germline, CDR1 is LNHNV and CDR2 YYDKDF (reference sequence). The CDR3 is 16 residues long. The ends lost 0 bases at V and 4 bases at J; junction bases unmatched: 7. This chain's CDR3 is CATSRDRWAGGETQYF. In nucleotides, the CDR3 is TGTGCCACCAGCAGAGATCGCTGGGCGGGAGGAGAGACCCAGTACTTC.